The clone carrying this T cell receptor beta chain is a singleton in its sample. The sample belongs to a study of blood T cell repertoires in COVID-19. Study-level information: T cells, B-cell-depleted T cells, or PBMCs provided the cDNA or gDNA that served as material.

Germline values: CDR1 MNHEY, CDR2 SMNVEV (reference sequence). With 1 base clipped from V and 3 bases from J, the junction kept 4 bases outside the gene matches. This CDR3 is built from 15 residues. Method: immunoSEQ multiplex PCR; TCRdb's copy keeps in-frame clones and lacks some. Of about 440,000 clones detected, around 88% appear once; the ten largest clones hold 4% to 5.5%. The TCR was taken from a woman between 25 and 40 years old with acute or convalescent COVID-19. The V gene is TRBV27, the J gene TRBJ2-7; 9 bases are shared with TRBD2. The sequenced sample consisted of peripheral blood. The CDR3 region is CASSLWAGGHYEQYF. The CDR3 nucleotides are TGTGCCAGCAGTTTATGGGCGGGGGGGCACTACGAGCAGTACTTC.